The 9 T cell receptor beta chains presented below share a single source sample, sequenced in a study of cytomegalovirus exposure and HLA in healthy donors. The PCR made use of 60 Vbeta and 13 Jbeta primers. Clones were sequenced by immunoSEQ multiplex PCR, and TCRdb holds only the in-frame ones, with some missing. The sample has approximately 100,000 clones, around 79% seen once. Sample: PBMCs. The origin of the receptors is a man in his sixties in good health and CMV-seropositive.

This chain joins TRBV28 and TRBJ1-1; weak D call: TRBD1 (5 bases). Germline CDR1 reads MDHEN; CDR2 reads SYDVKM. The CDR3 consists of 14 residues. Deletions cut 1 base from V and 5 bases from J, with 11 bases between. This CDR3 is CASSLSGRRTEAFF. DNA for the CDR3: TGTGCCAGCAGTTTATCAGGGCGGAGAACTGAAGCTTTCTTT.

The genes are TRBV11-2 and TRBJ1-5; 11 nucleotides agree with TRBD1. The CDR3 contains 17 residues. The germline V gene encodes CDR1 SGHAT and CDR2 FQNNGV. J lost 2 bases, V lost 3 bases, and 6 bases had no gene match. CDR3 coding DNA: TGTGCCAGCAGCTTCGGGACAGGGGGTAGCGGCAATCAGCCCCAGCATTTT. Translation gives CASSFGTGGSGNQPQHF.

This chain joins TRBV4-3 and TRBJ2-6, with TRBD2 matching over 7 bases. There are 17 residues in the CDR3. Per germline, CDR1 LGHNA and CDR2 YSLEER. Trimming took 2 bases from V and 2 from J; bases not matched to a gene: 6. The CDR3 DNA sequence: TGCGCCAGCAGCCAAACAAATGGGGGGGCTGGGGCCAACGTCCTGACTTTC. Its translation is CASSQTNGGAGANVLTF.

The chain carries TRBV11-2 and TRBJ2-2; 11 bases match TRBD1. Germline V lookup: CDR1 SGHAT, CDR2 FQNNGV. Trimming took 2 bases from V and 9 from J; bases not matched to a gene: 11. The CDR3 consists of 17 residues. CDR3 DNA: TGTGCCAGCAGCTTAAGGACTGGACAGGGGGCGTCGAGGGAGCTGTTTTTT. It codes for CASSLRTGQGASRELFF.

The chain joins TRBV28 to TRBJ2-1, with a tentative D call TRBD1 (6 bases). CDR1 and CDR2 from the germline V gene are MDHEN and SYDVKM. V lost 6 bases, J lost 3 bases, and 9 bases lay in between. The CDR3 loop spans 13 amino acids. CDR3 amino acids: CASSTDSYNEQFF. The CDR3 DNA reads as TGTGCCAGCAGCACGGACAGCTACAATGAGCAGTTCTTC. Filled out from reference TRBV28 and TRBJ2-1, the complete variable domain reads DVKVTQSSRYLVKRTGEKVFLECVQDMDHENMFWYRQDPGLGLRLIYFSYDVKMKEKGDIPEGYSVSREKKERFSLILESASTNQTSMYLCASSTDSYNEQFFGPGTRLTVL.

V is TRBV7-9 and J is TRBJ1-1; D gene ambiguous. V shed 3 bases and J shed 4 bases, with 12 bases lying between them. Germline loops: CDR1 SEHNR, CDR2 FQNEAQ (reference sequence). CDR3 length: 14 amino acids. CDR3 amino acids: CASSFQPGGTEAFF. CDR3 bases: TGTGCCAGCAGCTTTCAACCCGGTGGCACTGAAGCTTTCTTT.

CDR3 sequence: CASSQEGRGNSPLHF. The CDR3 DNA follows: TGCGCCAGCAGCCAAGAGGGCAGGGGTAATTCACCCCTCCACTTT. The V gene is TRBV4-3, the J gene TRBJ1-6; possible D gene TRBD1, 6 bases. The CDR3 totals 15 residues. Germline CDR1 and CDR2: LGHNA and YSLEER. Trimming shortened V by 0 bases and J by 6 bases, and 9 bases separated the two germline ends.

This clone has just one count. The rearrangement uses TRBV7-2 and TRBJ2-5; 7 bases line up with TRBD2. Germline V CDR1 and CDR2: SGHTA, FQGNSA. V was clipped by 5 bases and J by 4 bases; unmatched bases: 7. The CDR3 consists of 14 residues. For the CDR3, the DNA is TGTGCCAGCAGCCTTGGGGGGGGAGGAGAGACCCAGTACTTC. It yields the protein CASSLGGGGETQYF.

This chain links TRBV5-8 with TRBJ1-5; a possible D gene is TRBD1 (6 bases). The germline V gene has CDR1 SGHTS and CDR2 YDEGEE. The CDR3 covers 15 residues. V was cut by 0 bases and J by 6 bases, with 13 bases left in between. CDR3: CASSLDGGTVQPQHF. The CDR3 DNA follows: TGTGCCAGCAGCTTGGATGGGGGCACGGTTCAGCCCCAGCATTTT.